This T cell receptor (beta chain) was profiled in a study of blood T cell repertoires in COVID-19. In the study overall: Some COVID-19 samples were acute and others convalescent; all came from the United States, Italy and Spain.

The ends were cut back, 0 bases at V and 7 bases at J, with 13 bases in the middle. The CDR3 spans 15 residues. Germline loops: CDR1 SGHRS, CDR2 YFSETQ. Profiling relied on immunoSEQ multiplex PCR, and the TCRdb table lists in-frame clones only, not all of them. The sample includes under 300,000 clones, approximately 79% of them seen just once. This clone was seen a handful of times. V usage is TRBV5-1 and J usage is TRBJ1-4; D is possibly TRBD1 (5 bases). This TCR derives from a woman between 40 and 50 years old with active or convalescent COVID-19. Sequenced sample: peripheral blood. The CDR3 reads CASSLAREGGEKLFF. Written as DNA, the CDR3 is TGCGCCAGCAGCTTGGCCAGGGAGGGAGGTGAAAAACTGTTTTTT.